This TCR beta chain appears in the sequencing data of a study of shared clonotypes between healthy human individuals. For the study at large: For every donor, three CD4 naive, three CD4 memory, two CD8 naive and one CD8 memory plates were used. Regarding the study as a whole: When naive CD4 clonotypes were compared across a handful of donors, around 5% were shared.

All participating donors were Caucasian adults from Nashville, Tennessee. In the authors' workflow: ImmunoSEQ output held junction-only sequences without quality scores, so filtering differed. Libraries were prepared by immunoSEQ multiplex PCR; TCRdb keeps only in-frame clonotypes and omits some of them. Clonal size and the V and J genes are those of that table, whereas D and trimming came from the DNA. The sample consists of 1.4 million or so clones, about 98.5% of them appearing once. With regard to this clone: The antigen remains undetermined.

This CDR3 is built from 14 residues. CDR1 is SEHNR and CDR2 is FQNEAQ in the germline V gene (reference sequence). V gave up 6 bases and J gave up 6 bases; unmatched junction bases: 6. V is TRBV7-9 and J is TRBJ1-4; TRBD1 matches 8 bases. The sequenced sample was naive CD4+ T cells sorted from blood. Described subset: CD45RA+ positively selected. The TCR originated in a man aged 25 to 45 in good health. The chain's CDR3 is CASSSGQGDEKLFF. The CDR3 DNA reads as TGTGCCAGCAGTTCTGGACAGGGAGATGAAAAACTGTTTTTT.